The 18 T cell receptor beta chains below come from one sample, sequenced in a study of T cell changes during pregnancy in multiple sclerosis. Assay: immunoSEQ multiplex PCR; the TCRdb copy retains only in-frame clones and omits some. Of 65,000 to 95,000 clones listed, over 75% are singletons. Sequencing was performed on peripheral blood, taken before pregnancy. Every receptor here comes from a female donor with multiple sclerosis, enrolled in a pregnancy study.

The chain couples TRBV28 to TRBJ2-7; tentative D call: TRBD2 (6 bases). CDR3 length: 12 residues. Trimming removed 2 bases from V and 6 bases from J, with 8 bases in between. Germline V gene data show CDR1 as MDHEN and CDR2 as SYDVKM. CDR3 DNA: TGTGCCAGCAGTTTAAAGGGAGGCGAGCAGTACTTC. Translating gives CASSLKGGEQYF.

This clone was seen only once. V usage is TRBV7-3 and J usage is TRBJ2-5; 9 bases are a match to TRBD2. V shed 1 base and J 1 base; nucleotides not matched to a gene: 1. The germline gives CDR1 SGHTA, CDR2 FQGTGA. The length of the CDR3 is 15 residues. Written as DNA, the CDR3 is TGTGCCAGCAGCTTAATAGCGGGGGCCCAAGAGACCCAGTACTTC. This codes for CASSLIAGAQETQYF.

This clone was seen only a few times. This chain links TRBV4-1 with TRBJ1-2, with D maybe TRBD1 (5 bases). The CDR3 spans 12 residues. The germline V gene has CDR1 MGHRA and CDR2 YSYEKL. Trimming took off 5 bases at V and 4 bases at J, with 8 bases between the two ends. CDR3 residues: CASSGAGYGYTF. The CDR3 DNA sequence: TGCGCCAGCAGCGGGGCAGGCTATGGCTACACCTTC.

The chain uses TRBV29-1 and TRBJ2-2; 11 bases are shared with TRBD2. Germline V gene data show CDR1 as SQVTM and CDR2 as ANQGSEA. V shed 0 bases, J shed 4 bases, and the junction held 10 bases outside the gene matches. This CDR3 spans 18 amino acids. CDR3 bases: TGCAGCGTTGAAGAACCCCTAGCGGGGGGCCTTGGCACCGGGGAGCTGTTTTTT. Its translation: CSVEEPLAGGLGTGELFF.

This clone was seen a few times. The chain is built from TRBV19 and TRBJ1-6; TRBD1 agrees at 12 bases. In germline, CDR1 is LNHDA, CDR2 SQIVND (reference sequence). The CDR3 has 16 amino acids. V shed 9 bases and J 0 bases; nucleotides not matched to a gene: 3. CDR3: CASRDRGPSYNSPLHF. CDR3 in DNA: TGTGCCAGCCGGGACAGGGGGCCCTCCTATAATTCACCCCTCCACTTT. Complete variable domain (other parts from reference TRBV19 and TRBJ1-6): DGGITQSPKYLFRKEGQNVTLSCEQNLNHDAMYWYRQDPGQGLRLIYYSQIVNDFQKGDIAEGYSVSREKKESFPLTVTSAQKNPTAFYLCASRDRGPSYNSPLHFGNGTRLTVT.

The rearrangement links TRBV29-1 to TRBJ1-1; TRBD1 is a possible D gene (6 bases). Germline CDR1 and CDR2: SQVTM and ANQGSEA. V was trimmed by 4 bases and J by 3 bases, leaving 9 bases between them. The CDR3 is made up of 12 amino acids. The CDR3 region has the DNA TGCAGCGTTGTCAGGGGCGACACTGAAGCTTTCTTT. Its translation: CSVVRGDTEAFF.

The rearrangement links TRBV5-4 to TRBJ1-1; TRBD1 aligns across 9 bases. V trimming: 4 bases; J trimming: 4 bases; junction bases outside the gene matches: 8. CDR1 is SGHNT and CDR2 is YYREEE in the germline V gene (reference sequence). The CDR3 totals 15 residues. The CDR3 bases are TGTGCCAGCAGCGGACAGGGGATTGCAAGCACTGAAGCTTTCTTT. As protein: CASSGQGIASTEAFF.

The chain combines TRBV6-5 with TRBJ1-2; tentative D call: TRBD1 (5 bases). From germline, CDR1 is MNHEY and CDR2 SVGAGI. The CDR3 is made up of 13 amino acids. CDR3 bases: TGTGTTGTGGGGGGTACACTACCCTATGGCTACACCTTC. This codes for CVVGGTLPYGYTF.

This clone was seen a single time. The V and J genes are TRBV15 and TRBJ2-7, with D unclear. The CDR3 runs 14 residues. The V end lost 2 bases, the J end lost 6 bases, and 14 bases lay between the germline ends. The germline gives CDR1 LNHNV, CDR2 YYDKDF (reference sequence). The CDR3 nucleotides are TGTGCCACCAGCAGACCCCCCCCCGGGTCCGAGCAGTACTTC. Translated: CATSRPPPGSEQYF.

CDR3 residues: CASRGLGQGVVEAFF. CDR3 sequence (DNA): TGTGCCAGTAGGGGCCTGGGACAGGGGGTTGTTGAAGCTTTCTTT. The rearrangement uses TRBV19 and TRBJ1-1, with 11 positions matching TRBD1. CDR1 LNHDA and CDR2 SQIVND come from the germline V gene (reference sequence). The CDR3 loop spans 15 amino acids. V shed 6 bases and J 7 bases; nucleotides not matched to a gene: 10. Supplemented by reference TRBV19 and TRBJ1-1, the full variable domain reads DGGITQSPKYLFRKEGQNVTLSCEQNLNHDAMYWYRQDPGQGLRLIYYSQIVNDFQKGDIAEGYSVSREKKESFPLTVTSAQKNPTAFYLCASRGLGQGVVEAFFGQGTRLTVV.

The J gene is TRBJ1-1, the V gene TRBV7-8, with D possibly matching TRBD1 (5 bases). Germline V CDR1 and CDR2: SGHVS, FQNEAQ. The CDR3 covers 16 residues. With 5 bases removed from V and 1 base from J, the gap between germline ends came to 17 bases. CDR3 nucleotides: TGTGCCAGCAGCCCGAGGAACAGCGGGGCGAACACTGAAGCTTTCTTT. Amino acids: CASSPRNSGANTEAFF.

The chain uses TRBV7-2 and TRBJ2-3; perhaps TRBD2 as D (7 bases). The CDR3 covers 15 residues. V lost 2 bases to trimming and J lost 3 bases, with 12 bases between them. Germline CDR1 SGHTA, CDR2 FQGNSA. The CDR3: CASSLTGGRTDTQYF. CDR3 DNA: TGTGCCAGCAGCTTAACGGGGGGCCGTACAGATACGCAGTATTTT.

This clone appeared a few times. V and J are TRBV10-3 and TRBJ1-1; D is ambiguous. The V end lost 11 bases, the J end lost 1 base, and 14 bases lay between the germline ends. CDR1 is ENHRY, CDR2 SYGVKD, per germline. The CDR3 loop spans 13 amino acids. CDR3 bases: TGTGCCGCGCGTATCCTTAAGAACACTGAAGCTTTCTTT. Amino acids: CAARILKNTEAFF.

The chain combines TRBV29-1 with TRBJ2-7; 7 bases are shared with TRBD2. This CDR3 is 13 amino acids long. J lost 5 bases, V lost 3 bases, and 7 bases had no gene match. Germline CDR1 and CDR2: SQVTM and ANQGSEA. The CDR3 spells CSVDLAGVNEQYF. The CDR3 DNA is TGCAGCGTTGATCTGGCGGGGGTAAACGAGCAGTACTTC.

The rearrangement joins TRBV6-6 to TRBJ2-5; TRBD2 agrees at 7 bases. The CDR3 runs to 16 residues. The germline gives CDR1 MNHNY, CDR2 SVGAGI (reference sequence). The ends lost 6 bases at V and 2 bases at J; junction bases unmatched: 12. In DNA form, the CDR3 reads TGTGCCAGCAGCCTCGGTTTTACGGGGGGTCAAGAGACCCAGTACTTC. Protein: CASSLGFTGGQETQYF.

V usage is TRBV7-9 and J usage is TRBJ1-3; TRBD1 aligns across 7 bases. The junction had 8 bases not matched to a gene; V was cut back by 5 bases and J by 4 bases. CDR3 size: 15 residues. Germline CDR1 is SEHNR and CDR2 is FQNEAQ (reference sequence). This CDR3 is CASSAQQGLGNTIYF. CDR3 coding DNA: TGTGCCAGCAGCGCCCAACAGGGGCTGGGAAACACCATATATTTT.

The CDR3 DNA is TGTGCCAGTAACCCTCCCGGGACAGGGTCCTATGGCTACACCTTC. It yields the protein CASNPPGTGSYGYTF. The chain has TRBV19 and TRBJ1-2; 9 bases line up with TRBD1. The germline CDR1 and CDR2 sequences are LNHDA and SQIVND (reference sequence). There are 15 residues in the CDR3. With V trimmed by 7 bases and J by 4 bases, 10 bases remained unmatched.

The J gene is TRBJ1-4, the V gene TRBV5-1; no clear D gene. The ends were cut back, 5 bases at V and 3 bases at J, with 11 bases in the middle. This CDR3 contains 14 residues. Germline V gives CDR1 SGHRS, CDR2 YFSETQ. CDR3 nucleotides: TGCGCCAGCAGAATAGGACTTCCTAATGAAAAACTGTTTTTT. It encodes CASRIGLPNEKLFF.